The present TCR beta chain was sequenced within a study of cytomegalovirus exposure and HLA in healthy donors. Overall study results and limits: The TCR clusters that emerged in the first cohort tended, a later analysis found, to co-occur in the 120 or so validation repertoires. Rarity characterized most TCR sequences, yet some public TCRs appeared in many donors. Researchers reported that a few CMV-associated chains were confirmed in vitro as CMV antigen-specific.

Generated by immunoSEQ multiplex PCR, the TCRdb table keeps only in-frame clones and is missing some. The table records about 150,000 clones, 88% of them present only once. About this clone: Its antigen is currently unknown.

Sequenced input: PBMCs. The source of this sequence is a man younger than 35 in good health and CMV-seronegative.

For the CDR3, the DNA is TGCAGCGTTCCGAACAGGGCTAATGAGCAGTTCTTC. Protein: CSVPNRANEQFF. The chain is built from TRBV29-1 and TRBJ2-1; D is possibly TRBD1 (6 bases). The CDR3 totals 12 residues. The V gene lost 5 bases and the J gene lost 7 bases, with 12 bases spanning the gap. In germline, CDR1 is SQVTM, CDR2 ANQGSEA.